A single sample gave rise to the 24 T cell receptor beta chains below, sequenced in a study of technical replicates of blood from several donors. TCRdb keeps only in-frame clones here, not all; method: immunoSEQ multiplex PCR. Altogether 50,000 to 60,000 clones are present, about 95% being singletons, with the ten largest covering around 3%. Specimen: PBMCs. These receptors came from a human donor in good health. Some clones in this sample may be carry-over from other donors' samples.

The chain recombines TRBV7-9 with TRBJ2-3, with a tentative D call TRBD2 (5 bases). The CDR3 totals 13 residues. Germline values: CDR1 SEHNR, CDR2 FQNEAQ (reference sequence). V dropped 5 bases and J dropped 4 bases, with 10 bases sitting between them. CDR3 residues: CASSQGGSDTQYF. CDR3 coding DNA: TGTGCCAGCAGCCAAGGAGGTTCAGATACGCAGTATTTT.

DNA of the CDR3: TGTGCCAGCAGCTTTAGTAATGAAAAACTGTTTTTT. Its protein is CASSFSNEKLFF. J is TRBJ1-4 and V is TRBV13; D is uncertain. This CDR3 has 12 amino acids. Trimming took 3 bases from V and 4 from J, leaving 3 bases between them. Germline V gene lookup returns CDR1 PRHDT and CDR2 FYEKMQ (reference sequence).

J is TRBJ1-2 and V is TRBV29-1; 12 nucleotides match TRBD1. The CDR3 runs 13 residues. Germline CDR1 SQVTM, CDR2 ANQGSEA. The trim removed 7 bases at V and 8 bases at J, leaving 8 bases unmatched. CDR3 sequence reads: CSAPGQGAGGYTF. CDR3 DNA sequence: TGCAGCGCCCCGGGACAGGGGGCCGGGGGCTACACCTTC.

The chain is built from TRBV7-9 and TRBJ2-1; a possible D gene is TRBD2 (6 bases). The CDR3 spans 13 residues. Germline V gives CDR1 SEHNR, CDR2 FQNEAQ (reference sequence). The V and J ends lost 0 bases and 10 bases respectively, with 10 bases between them. The CDR3 DNA reads TGTGCCAGCAGCTTAGCGAACGGAGGGGAGCAGTTCTTC. Its protein is CASSLANGGEQFF.

The CDR3 sequence: CASSQEWTSNQPQHF. DNA of the CDR3: TGCGCCAGCAGCCAAGAATGGACAAGCAATCAGCCCCAGCATTTT. The gene calls are TRBV4-3 and TRBJ1-5, with D perhaps TRBD1 (5 bases). CDR1 is LGHNA and CDR2 is YSLEER in the germline V gene. Trimming stripped 0 bases from V and 1 base from J, with 7 bases between. The CDR3 has 15 residues.

The chain carries TRBV12-5 and TRBJ1-5, with a possible D match to TRBD1 (6 bases). V was shortened by 7 bases and J by 4 bases, with 14 bases between the two germline ends. This CDR3 has 14 residues. CDR1 and CDR2 from the germline V gene are LGHNT and FRNRAP. The CDR3 protein is CASALGQGNQPQHF. The CDR3 coding sequence is TGTGCTAGTGCTCTGGGCCAGGGGAATCAGCCCCAGCATTTT.

The genes are TRBV5-5 and TRBJ2-3; a weak D match, TRBD1 (5 bases). Germline CDR1 and CDR2: SGHKS and YYEKEE (reference sequence). The CDR3 extends over 16 amino acids. V dropped 3 bases and J dropped 0 bases, with 14 bases sitting between them. In DNA form, the CDR3 reads TGTGCCAGCAGCTGGGGCGGCGCGATTAGCACAGATACGCAGTATTTT. Translation: CASSWGGAISTDTQYF.

This clone was recorded a few times. The J gene is TRBJ1-5, the V gene TRBV15, with 7 bases matching TRBD1. V shed 4 bases and J 2 bases; nucleotides not matched to a gene: 8. The CDR3 has 16 amino acids. Germline V gives CDR1 LNHNV, CDR2 YYDKDF (reference sequence). CDR3 residues: CATSTDRAGGNQPQHF. Written as DNA, the CDR3 is TGTGCCACCAGCACTGACAGGGCCGGAGGCAATCAGCCCCAGCATTTT.

The chain joins TRBV5-4 to TRBJ1-1; D is possibly TRBD1 (6 bases). This CDR3 has 14 amino acids. The V gene lost 9 bases and the J gene lost 4 bases, with 19 bases spanning the gap. Germline CDR1 SGHNT, CDR2 YYREEE (reference sequence). In nucleotides, the CDR3 is TGTGCCACCAAGTCAGGGGCAGGAGGCACTGAAGCTTTCTTT. This codes for CATKSGAGGTEAFF.

CDR3 in amino acids: CASSPPQWTGLETQYF. In DNA, the CDR3 is TGTGCCAGCAGCCCCCCCCAGTGGACAGGGCTCGAGACCCAGTACTTC. V is TRBV7-6 and J is TRBJ2-5, with TRBD1 matching 8 bases. CDR3 size: 16 residues. Trimming cost V 5 bases and J 5 bases; bases outside gene matches: 13. The germline V gene encodes CDR1 SGHVS and CDR2 FNYEAQ.

This sequence joins TRBV6-1 and TRBJ1-6, with 8 bases fitting TRBD1. Germline V gene sequence: CDR1 MNHNS, CDR2 SASEGT. The CDR3 runs 15 residues. Germline trimming cut 1 base from V and 10 bases from J; bases unmatched to any gene: 6. CDR3 nucleotides: TGTGCCAGCAGTGAAGGGACAGGGTACGGATCACCCCTCCACTTT. It yields the protein CASSEGTGYGSPLHF.

The rearrangement joins TRBV18 to TRBJ2-7, with 8 bases lining up with TRBD1. Germline V gene data show CDR1 as KGHSH and CDR2 as LQKENI. The CDR3 is made up of 14 amino acids. The V and J ends lost 5 bases and 7 bases, in that order; junction bases with no gene match: 10. The CDR3 sequence: CASSSRDRTGEQYF. The CDR3 DNA is TGTGCCAGCTCATCCCGGGACAGGACGGGAGAGCAGTACTTC. Looking up the rest from reference TRBV18 and TRBJ2-7 gives the full variable domain: NAGVMQNPRHLVRRRGQEARLRCSPMKGHSHVYWYRQLPEEGLKFMVYLQKENIIDESGMPKERFSAEFPKEGPSILRIQQVVRGDSAAYFCASSSRDRTGEQYFGPGTRLTVT.

The chain couples TRBV29-1 to TRBJ1-1, with TRBD1 as a possible D gene (6 bases). The ends were cut back, 3 bases at V and 5 bases at J, with 19 bases in the middle. Germline V gene lookup returns CDR1 SQVTM and CDR2 ANQGSEA. The CDR3 consists of 15 residues. This CDR3 reads CSVDMGAQTRTEAFF. In DNA, the CDR3 is TGCAGCGTTGACATGGGGGCCCAAACGCGGACTGAAGCTTTCTTT.

V gene TRBV29-1 combines with J gene TRBJ2-7, with D tentatively TRBD2 (5 bases). Trimming took 5 bases from V and 1 from J, leaving 15 bases between them. Germline V lookup: CDR1 SQVTM, CDR2 ANQGSEA. This CDR3 spans 14 amino acids. The CDR3 DNA reads as TGCAGCGTTTCGGGATGGGGAATGTCCTACGAGCAGTACTTC. It specifies CSVSGWGMSYEQYF.

The chain carries TRBV11-3 and TRBJ2-1, with no clear D. The V gene lost 1 base and the J gene lost 1 base, with 8 bases spanning the gap. Germline V lookup: CDR1 SGHNT, CDR2 YENEEA. The CDR3 runs to 15 residues. This CDR3 is CASSLVQFSYNEQFF. Written as DNA, the CDR3 is TGTGCCAGCAGCTTAGTGCAGTTTTCCTACAATGAGCAGTTCTTC.

The rearrangement links TRBV11-1 to TRBJ2-1; D might be TRBD2 (6 bases). Trimming shortened V by 1 base and J by 9 bases, and 16 bases separated the two germline ends. Germline V lookup: CDR1 SGHAT, CDR2 FQDESV (reference sequence). This CDR3 is 15 amino acids long. The CDR3 loop is CASSLGETRIGEQFF. CDR3 DNA: TGTGCCAGCAGCTTAGGGGAGACTAGAATCGGTGAGCAGTTCTTC.

The V call is TRBV10-2, the J call TRBJ1-3, with 7 bases fitting TRBD1. CDR3 length equals 14 residues. The germline V gene encodes CDR1 WSHSY and CDR2 SAAADI. The junction had 5 bases not matched to a gene; V was cut back by 9 bases and J by 0 bases. The CDR3 here is CASGGGNSGNTIYF. The CDR3 DNA reads as TGCGCCAGTGGAGGGGGCAACTCTGGAAACACCATATATTTT.

The chain recombines TRBV7-8 with TRBJ2-7, with a possible D match to TRBD1 (6 bases). This CDR3 comprises 12 residues. The V gene's germline CDR1 is SGHVS and CDR2 FQNEAQ. Trimming pared 5 bases from V and 5 bases from J, leaving 10 bases between. The CDR3 region has the DNA TGTGCCAGCAGCACCGACAGGAACGAGCAGTACTTC. Protein sequence: CASSTDRNEQYF.

V usage is TRBV11-1 and J usage is TRBJ1-5; 7 bases are a match to TRBD1. V lost 5 bases, J lost 5 bases, and 9 bases stayed unmatched. This CDR3 has 15 residues. Germline lookup yields CDR1 SGHAT and CDR2 FQDESV (reference sequence). The CDR3 region is CASSPVTGVDQPQHF. The CDR3 DNA sequence: TGTGCCAGCAGCCCCGTTACAGGGGTGGATCAGCCCCAGCATTTT. Complete variable domain (other parts from reference TRBV11-1 and TRBJ1-5): EAEVAQSPRYKITEKSQAVAFWCDPISGHATLYWYRQILGQGPELLVQFQDESVVDDSQLPKDRFSAERLKGVDSTLKIQPAELGDSAMYLCASSPVTGVDQPQHFGDGTRLSIL.

The V gene is TRBV6-5, the J gene TRBJ2-5, with unresolved D. V lost 0 bases and J 7 bases, leaving 9 bases between the germline ends. CDR3 length equals 13 residues. Germline V CDR1 and CDR2: MNHEY, SVGAGI. CDR3 nucleotides: TGTGCCAGCAGTTACTCGAAATCGGGGACCCAGTACTTC. As protein: CASSYSKSGTQYF.

The chain is built from TRBV4-3 and TRBJ2-1, with 11 bases fitting TRBD2. This CDR3 is 15 amino acids long. Per the germline V gene, CDR1 is LGHNA and CDR2 is YSLEER. J gave up 4 bases and V 5 bases, and 4 bases lay outside the gene matches. In DNA form, the CDR3 reads TGCGCCAGCAGCACTGGGACTAGCGGATACAATGAGCAGTTCTTC. This gives the protein CASSTGTSGYNEQFF.

The rearrangement joins TRBV12-5 to TRBJ2-7; D may be TRBD1 (5 bases). Germline V CDR1 and CDR2: LGHNT, FRNRAP. The CDR3 totals 12 residues. V lost 6 bases and J lost 9, with 15 bases in between. CDR3 bases: TGTGCTAGTGGCCCCCCCCAGGGTATGCAGTACTTC. It is translated as CASGPPQGMQYF. The full variable domain, rest sourced from reference TRBV12-5 and TRBJ2-7, is DARVTQTPRHKVTEMGQEVTMRCQPILGHNTVFWYRQTMMQGLELLAYFRNRAPLDDSGMPKDRFSAEMPDATLATLKIQPSEPRDSAVYFCASGPPQGMQYFGPGTRLTVT.

This clone was observed a handful of times. The chain uses TRBV6-4 and TRBJ2-2; D remains ambiguous. Trimming cost V 1 base and J 4 bases, with 4 bases left between them. CDR1 MRHNA and CDR2 SNTAGT come from the germline V gene. The CDR3 runs 13 residues. The CDR3 here is CASSDYITGELFF. The CDR3 DNA reads as TGTGCCAGCAGTGACTATATCACCGGGGAGCTGTTTTTT.

The chain is built from TRBV7-3 and TRBJ2-1; TRBD2 agrees at 16 bases. V gave up 2 bases and J gave up 11 bases; unmatched junction bases: 6. From germline, CDR1 is SGHTA and CDR2 FQGTGA. The CDR3 contains 16 residues. Here the CDR3 DNA reads TGTGCCAGCAGCTTATCGGGGACTAGCGGGGGGGCGAAGCAGTTCTTC. Residues: CASSLSGTSGGAKQFF.